This T cell receptor (beta chain) came from a study of shared clonotypes between healthy human individuals. Across the study: Researchers assigned three CD4 naive, three CD4 memory, two CD8 naive and one CD8 memory plate to each donor.

Study-level points and caveats: The study generally estimated greater richness for naive than memory subsets. The sharing of roughly 5% of naive CD4 clonotypes was seen across a few donors.

On this clone: The antigen is not known.

TCRdb keeps only in-frame clones here, not all; method: immunoSEQ multiplex PCR. The sample lists more than 1 million clones, around 78% occurring once. Losses at the gene ends were 4 bases for V and 7 bases for J; bases not matched to a gene: 11. The CDR3 is 15 residues long. The germline CDR1 and CDR2 sequences are MNHEY and SVGAGI. CD45RA-negative memory and CD45RA+ naive subsets were split from the CD4+ cells. This rearrangement joins TRBV6-5 to TRBJ1-2, with 8 bases identical to TRBD1. This receptor was identified in a man aged 18 to 30 in good health. Some clones in this sample may be carry-over from other donors' samples. Input material: memory CD4+ T cells from PBMCs. As for subset: CD45RA-negative fraction. The CDR3 loop is CASSSVRQGSFGYTF. Here the CDR3 DNA reads TGTGCCAGCAGTTCAGTACGACAGGGGTCGTTTGGCTACACCTTC.